The sequence of this TCR beta chain was determined in a study of cytomegalovirus exposure and HLA in healthy donors. Overall study: The Caucasian-associated ancestry cluster contained about four fifths of the 300 to 450 genotyped donors. Study conclusions and caveats: In a later analysis, V- and J-gene trimming of beta chains associated with a DCLRE1C missense variant, replicated independently.

Primers for the PCR totalled 60 Vbeta and 13 Jbeta. In the original processing: In a later analysis, the count reached 75 million to 90 million unique TCR beta chains, with 9 million to 11 million shared. Here immunoSEQ multiplex PCR was the method, and the copy in TCRdb shows in-frame clones only, minus some. That table is the source of V, J and clone size, and D and trimming were worked out from the DNA. The data show some 130,000 clones, 77% seen once. This CDR3 spans 14 amino acids. CDR1 is SGHRS, CDR2 YFSETQ, per germline. V lost 6 bases and J 3 bases, leaving 15 bases between the germline ends. Note on this clone: Its antigen is not known.

This chain uses TRBV5-1 with TRBJ1-2; D might be TRBD1 (5 bases). The material sequenced was PBMCs. This receptor was identified in a male donor in good health and CMV-seropositive. The CDR3 loop reads CASTLEGRDYGYTF. CDR3 in DNA: TGCGCCAGCACCCTGGAGGGCAGGGACTATGGCTACACCTTC.